The 8 T cell receptor beta chains below come from one sample, sequenced in a study of beta chain features in type 1 diabetes. Whole-study findings and limits: Shorter TCRB CDR3s, moderately but significantly so, were found in Type 1 diabetes patients in all four CD4+ subsets.

The authors reverse transcribed all of the isolated RNA, so sequencing captured expressed TCRB transcripts. Data came from immunoSEQ multiplex PCR; TCRdb stores just in-frame clones and leaves some out. Of nearly 700,000 clones listed, 13% are singletons. These receptors' targets are unknown. The sequenced material came from naive CD4+ T cells from blood. The receptors shown here come from a man aged 18 to 29 with type 1 diabetes.

This clone showed up just a few times. This chain links TRBV30 with TRBJ2-2, with D unresolved. CDR1 and CDR2 (germline): GTSNPN, SVGIG (reference sequence). This CDR3 is 16 amino acids long. V shed 4 bases and J shed 4 bases, with 19 bases lying between them. CDR3 residues: CAWTNSPAAGTGELFF. The CDR3 DNA reads TGTGCCTGGACCAACTCCCCCGCGGCAGGCACCGGGGAGCTGTTTTTT.

This clone was observed a handful of times. V is TRBV30 and J is TRBJ2-2; tentative D call: TRBD1 (5 bases). Germline CDR1 reads GTSNPN; CDR2 reads SVGIG (reference sequence). The V and J ends lost 4 bases and 1 base respectively, with 13 bases between them. This CDR3 spans 15 amino acids. CDR3 sequence (DNA): TGTGCCTGGAAAATAGGGGCAATGAACACCGGGGAGCTGTTTTTT. Translated, it gives CAWKIGAMNTGELFF. Variable domain in full (rest from reference TRBV30 and TRBJ2-2): SQTIHQWPATLVQPVGSPLSLECTVEGTSNPNLYWYRQAAGRGLQLLFYSVGIGQISSEVPQNLSASRPQDRQFILSSKKLLLSDSGFYLCAWKIGAMNTGELFFGEGSRLTVL.

This clone has just a few counts. The chain joins TRBV2 to TRBJ1-1; D is unresolved. V lost 1 base to trimming and J lost 5 bases, with 2 bases between them. The CDR3 is made up of 11 amino acids. Germline CDR1 is SNHLY and CDR2 is FYNNEI. The CDR3 reads CASSEGTEAFF. CDR3 nucleotide sequence: TGTGCCAGCAGTGAAGGGACTGAAGCTTTCTTT.

Only a few counts were recorded for this clone. The chain combines TRBV20-1 with TRBJ1-3; no definite D call. Germline V CDR1 and CDR2: DFQATT, SNEGSKA (reference sequence). The CDR3 runs 11 residues. V was trimmed by 6 bases and J by 11 bases, leaving 14 bases between them. This CDR3 is CSAPGPHAIYF. DNA of the CDR3: TGCAGTGCCCCAGGACCCCACGCCATATATTTT.

DNA of the CDR3: TGCAGTGAAACTAGGATAGATACGCAGTATTTT. It is translated as CSETRIDTQYF. The chain couples TRBV20-1 to TRBJ2-3; TRBD2 might be the D (5 bases). Looked up from germline, CDR1 is DFQATT and CDR2 is SNEGSKA (reference sequence). V lost 7 bases and J lost 5, with 10 bases in between. This CDR3 contains 11 residues.

The chain recombines TRBV7-9 with TRBJ1-2; D is undetermined. The CDR3 length is 13 residues. From germline, CDR1 is SEHNR and CDR2 FQNEAQ (reference sequence). V lost 5 bases and J lost 2, with 9 bases in between. This chain's CDR3 is CASSPEVNYGYTF. For the CDR3, the DNA is TGTGCCAGCAGCCCCGAAGTAAACTATGGCTACACCTTC.

The sample holds a few counts of this clone. The rearrangement joins TRBV5-4 to TRBJ1-2; 8 bases line up with TRBD1. Germline CDR1 SGHNT, CDR2 YYREEE (reference sequence). The CDR3 is 15 amino acids. The junction had 8 bases not matched to a gene; V was cut back by 3 bases and J by 4 bases. CDR3 DNA sequence: TGTGCCAGCAGCTCCTGGACAGGGTTAGTCTATGGCTACACCTTC. Its protein is CASSSWTGLVYGYTF.

This clone was observed a few times. The rearrangement links TRBV7-8 to TRBJ1-4; possible D gene TRBD1, 6 bases. Germline CDR1 and CDR2: SGHVS and FQNEAQ. Trimming left V 6 bases short and J 8 bases short, with 13 bases between. The CDR3 sequence is 13 residues long. CDR3 DNA sequence: TGTGCCAGCAGTACAGGGTTAAGAGAAAAACTGTTTTTT. Its translation is CASSTGLREKLFF. Together with reference TRBV7-8 and TRBJ1-4, the CDR3 gives the full variable domain: GAGVSQSPRYKVAKRGQDVALRCDPISGHVSLFWYQQALGQGPEFLTYFQNEAQLDKSGLPSDRFFAERPEGSVSTLKIQRTQQEDSAVYLCASSTGLREKLFFGSGTQLSVL.